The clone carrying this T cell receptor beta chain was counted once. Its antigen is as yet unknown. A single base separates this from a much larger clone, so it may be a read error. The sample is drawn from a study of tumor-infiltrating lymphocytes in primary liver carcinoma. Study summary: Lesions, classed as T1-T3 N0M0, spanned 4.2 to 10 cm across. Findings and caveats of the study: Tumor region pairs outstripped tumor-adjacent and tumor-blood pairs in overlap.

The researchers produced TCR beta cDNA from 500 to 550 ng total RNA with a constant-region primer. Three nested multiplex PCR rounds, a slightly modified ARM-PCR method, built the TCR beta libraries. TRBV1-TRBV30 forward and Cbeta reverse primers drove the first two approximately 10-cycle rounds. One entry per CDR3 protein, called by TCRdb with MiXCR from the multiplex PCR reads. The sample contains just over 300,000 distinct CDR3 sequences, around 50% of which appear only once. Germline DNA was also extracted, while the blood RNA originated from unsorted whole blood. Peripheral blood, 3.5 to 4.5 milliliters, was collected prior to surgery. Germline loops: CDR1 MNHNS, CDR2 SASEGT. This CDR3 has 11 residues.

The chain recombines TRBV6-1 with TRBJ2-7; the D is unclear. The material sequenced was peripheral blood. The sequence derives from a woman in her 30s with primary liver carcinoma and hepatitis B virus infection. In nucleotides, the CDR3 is TGTACCAGCAGTGAACCCGGCGAGCAGTACTTC. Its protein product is CTSSEPGEQYF.